This TCR beta chain was found in a study of cytomegalovirus exposure and HLA in healthy donors (dated by TCRdb to about 2017). General notes on the study: An earlier analysis of several hundred of the donors reported about 300 Gb of sequence data and around 120 million unique TCR beta sequences obtained from some 200 million T cells. Among some 410 genotyped donors of the cohort, an average of about 240,000 unique TCR beta nucleotide sequences were sequenced per donor, around 20% of them non-productive. Because of strong linkage in the cohort, roughly five DR-DQ haplotypes were treated as single units for association and clustering. To predict cytomegalovirus infection status, the study combined high-throughput TCR immunosequencing, statistical association of individual TCRs with disease status, and machine learning. Using immunosequencing, the study profiled T cell repertoires from 550 to 750 subjects and related those repertoires to cytomegalovirus serostatus. To decide whether each TCR beta V gene segment behaved as functional or pseudogenic, an earlier analysis of over 500 of the donors relied on high-throughput TCR beta sequencing. Of the roughly 400 genotyped donors, around 81% fell in the genetic ancestry cluster associated with self-reported Caucasian donors. An early release that covered around 590 HLA-typed donors contained about 300 gigabases of sequencing data and 65 million to 100 million unique TCR sequences. The aim of the study was to test whether cataloging public T cell receptors could identify signatures of past pathogen exposure. Besides the first cohort of hundreds of subjects, a separate validation cohort made up of some 110 different subjects was used. The number of typed donors differed by locus: about 620-640 for A, B, C, DRB1 and DQB1; roughly 510 for DQA1; roughly 600 for DPA1; and about 450 for DPB1. Donor age, sex, ethnicity and CMV serostatus were compiled alongside the repertoire data. Class I and class II HLA loci were covered by the typing at four-digit resolution. A later analysis re-analyzed previously published TCR beta repertoires from about 730 donors and added high-resolution HLA genotyping to study TCR occurrence patterns. All discovery cohort repertoires had been generated using a single sequencing platform. A later genetic analysis used genome-wide SNP genotypes for about 65% of the 666 donors, treating that subset as a discovery cohort. Rather than using new phenotypic data, the later analysis identified candidate immune exposures from TCR beta sequences and from how often those sequences occurred across donors.

Library preparation used the immunoSEQ multiplex PCR assay. The multiplex PCR relied on a mix of 60 forward primers for TCR Vbeta segments and 13 reverse primers for TCR Jbeta segments. The CDR3 region of rearranged TCR beta genes was amplified from genomic DNA with a multiplex PCR assay. Amplified TCR beta libraries were sequenced as 87-base-pair reads on the Illumina HiSeq System. Per the authors' processing: A later analysis tallied roughly 78 million unique TCR beta chains across the approximately 670 repertoires, and some 12 million of those chains were shared by two or more donors. A nearest-neighbor algorithm error-corrected the raw reads and collapsed the reads into unique sequences, merging closely related sequences to remove PCR and sequencing errors. V, D and J gene segments were assigned by aligning CDR3 sequences to IMGT reference sequences. Each retained sequence needed at least a six-nucleotide match to both a V gene segment and a J gene segment. A rearrangement was called productive if the CDR3 had no stop codons and remained in frame with V and J, and every other rearrangement was called non-productive. CDR3 was defined according to IMGT convention as the region running from the second conserved V-encoded cysteine to the conserved J-encoded phenylalanine. The earlier analysis of about 590 of the donors excluded sequences that lacked an unambiguous match to a single V gene segment. An earlier analysis of a few hundred of the donors classified V segments as functional when productive rearrangements were above 56.7% and as segregating when the standard deviation between donors was above 5%. A statistical classification framework was built to diagnose cytomegalovirus status from the catalog of TCR beta chain sequences. In a later analysis, TCR nucleotide sequences were compared against IMGT/GENE-DB human TR gene sequences so that V and J genes could be assigned. Using the TCRdist pipeline, a later analysis assigned CDR3 sequences along with most-parsimonious VDJ recombination scenarios. In a later analysis, each TCR beta chain was defined by its CDR3 amino acid sequence together with its V-gene family, and reads lacking a unique V-gene family were excluded. To address suspected cross-contamination and a sequencing artifact, a later analysis removed approximately 600 highly shared, low-generation-probability nucleotide sequences. A later analysis calculated a clonal expansion index for each public chain from normalized within-repertoire ranks of inferred template counts. A later analysis computed generation probabilities with a VDJ recombination model fitted to out-of-frame rearrangements, and checked the results against IGoR. In a later analysis, hypergeometric tests were used to score TCR-TCR, TCR-HLA and TCR-CMV co-occurrence, with a repertoire-size bias correction applied to TCR pairs. To estimate false discovery rates, a later analysis permuted the HLA or CMV assignments 20 times. In a later analysis, co-occurring TCRs were grouped with DBSCAN, and TCRdist sequence similarity was added when clustering was performed within HLA-allele-positive subsets. Repertoires with fewer than 30,000 or more than 120,000 public chains, plus five repertoires with anomalous nucleotide sharing, were excluded from co-occurrence clustering. The clones in this table, taken by TCRdb from immuneACCESS, are in-frame only. Not every clone is retained; where verified, under half of the shortfall comes from an unresolved V gene, and the cause of the rest is unknown. From that table come the V and J calls and clone size; the DNA was used to work out D and trimming. The sample includes approximately 150,000 clones, with roughly 75% observed a single time. The ten largest clones represent 2.5% of the sample.

The junction shows trimming of 4 bases on V and 4 bases on J, and the gene matches do not reach 7 bases of it. From cysteine to phenylalanine, the CDR3 is 14 amino acids long. The kept DNA is CDR3 alone, 42 bases in frame from the first base. CDR1 and CDR2, looked up from the germline V gene (reference sequence), are GTSNPN and SVGIG. The cohort comprised 710 or so healthy bone marrow donors. Cohort members were all nominally healthy when sampled, although unrecorded immune exposures were likely present. The donor was CMV seronegative and belonged to the group of 350 to 400 seronegative cohort members. Every donor gave a peripheral blood sample, and the peripheral blood mononuclear cells from that sample were used for TCR beta sequencing. Genomic DNA extraction from the blood cell samples was performed with the Qiagen DNeasy Blood Extraction Kit. On this clone itself: Its antigen is currently not known. No much larger clone is present one base from it, and per-base qualities are unavailable.

Beyond this particular receptor, the publication reports: Because HLA typing was unavailable for some donors at each locus, only the typed subset was used in association tests. Cytomegalovirus status was reported to be diagnosed by the classifier with high specificity and sensitivity in both the original and validation cohorts. While some public TCRs were present in many individuals, most TCR sequences turned up only very rarely across donors. In a later analysis, more than 15,000 TCR beta sequences were associated with specific HLA alleles at a false discovery rate of 0.05. The cohort was sequenced for TCR beta chains only, and without alpha or paired-chain data the features that could be detected were limited. Three of the identified cytomegalovirus-associated TCR beta chains were confirmed in vitro to be specific for cytomegalovirus antigens. Some IMGT-functional V segments, including TRBV6-2 and TRBV6-3, could not be told apart with the 87-base-pair reads, so those segments were excluded. Because counts were too low, around 17 rarely observed V segments, including chromosome 9 orphons, were left out of the earlier analysis of some 640 of the donors. In an earlier analysis of some 500 of the donors, most TCR beta V segments were observed in productive rearrangements about 90% or about 30% of the time, broadly matching IMGT annotations. According to the authors, the approach could potentially be generalized to other disease states and immunological phenotypes. Linkage disequilibrium might explain the correlated functional status among segregating V segments, but an unknown experimental factor could not be excluded. According to a later genetic analysis, donors in an Asian-associated ancestry cluster had fewer N-insertions in productive TCRs than the approximately 700-donor mean. According to a later analysis, TCR association rates differed among HLA loci, with DRB1 alleles showing the most associated TCRs and HLA-C alleles showing the fewest. The study gave a list of some 150 TCR beta chains associated with cytomegalovirus. The only immune exposure information available for the cohort was CMV serostatus. The presence/absence analyses assumed that sequencing depth was roughly uniform across donors, and that assumption may not be true. In a later genetic analysis, a missense DCLRE1C variant was associated with V-gene and J-gene trimming of TCR beta chains, and the association was replicated in an independent cohort. A further reported finding was that TCR beta sequences accurately predicted the HLA-A and HLA-B alleles for most subjects in the first cohort. Assigning TCR associations to individual alleles was difficult when HLA alleles, especially DR and DQ, strongly co-occurred. The sequencing pipeline was judged likely to have produced a cluster of highly shared sequence variants as a technical artifact. According to a later analysis, parvovirus B19, influenza, CMV and Epstein-Barr virus appeared linked to several top co-occurrence clusters. According to a later analysis, most CMV-associated TCR beta chains appeared to be HLA-restricted, and the HLA associations seemed to be driven largely by CMV exposure. In a later analysis, HLA-associated TCR beta chains were found to be more clonally expanded and to have lower generation probabilities than equally common non-associated chains.

The clonotype comes from a female donor in good health and CMV-seronegative. The sequenced sample was PBMCs. Recombination joined TRBV30 with TRBJ1-2; TRBD1 agrees with 9 junctional bases. The DNA sequence follows: TGTGCCTGGAACAGGGGGCGCGGAGGCTATGGCTACACCTTC. Its amino acids are CAWNRGRGGYGYTF. Where the CDR3 stops, the reference TRBV30 and TRBJ1-2 genes take over; the full variable domain is SQTIHQWPATLVQPVGSPLSLECTVEGTSNPNLYWYRQAAGRGLQLLFYSVGIGQISSEVPQNLSASRPQDRQFILSSKKLLLSDSGFYLCAWNRGRGGYGYTFGSGTRLTVV.